This passage covers 8 T cell receptor beta chains from one sample sequenced in a study of cytomegalovirus exposure and HLA in healthy donors. In the PCR, 60 Vbeta and 13 Jbeta primers were used. This table comes from immunoSEQ multiplex PCR, and its TCRdb copy is limited to in-frame clones, with some not included. Altogether around 58,000 clones are present, around four fifths being singletons, with the ten largest covering 5%. The material sequenced was PBMCs. These receptor sequences come from a male donor in good health and CMV-seropositive.

The chain carries TRBV18 and TRBJ1-2; D is undetermined. The CDR3 is made up of 14 amino acids. V was shortened by 6 bases and J by 2 bases, with 13 bases between the two germline ends. CDR1 is KGHSH and CDR2 is LQKENI in the germline V gene. CDR3 region: CASSQDITNYGYTF. DNA of the CDR3: TGTGCCAGCTCTCAGGATATAACCAACTATGGCTACACCTTC.

This chain connects TRBV7-9 to TRBJ2-6; TRBD1 matches at 9 bases. With 5 bases clipped from V and 1 base from J, the junction kept 12 bases outside the gene matches. The CDR3 is 19 residues long. Germline loops: CDR1 SEHNR, CDR2 FQNEAQ (reference sequence). The CDR3 nucleotides read TGTGCCAGCAGCGGGCCGGGACAGGGAGATCTGTCTGGGGCCAACGTCCTGACTTTC. Its translation: CASSGPGQGDLSGANVLTF.

The J gene is TRBJ2-5, the V gene TRBV10-3; D possibly corresponds to TRBD1 (5 bases). The CDR3 is made up of 12 amino acids. Germline loops: CDR1 ENHRY, CDR2 SYGVKD. Trimming left V 2 bases short and J 5 bases short, with 6 bases between. CDR3 DNA: TGTGCCATCAGTGAGGGGGCTGAGACCCAGTACTTC. The encoded protein is CAISEGAETQYF.

The chain combines TRBV11-2 with TRBJ1-1, with TRBD1 matching 7 bases. Trimming removed 6 bases from V and 0 bases from J; junction bases left unmatched: 10. Germline V gene data show CDR1 as SGHAT and CDR2 as FQNNGV. The CDR3 totals 16 residues. The DNA of the CDR3 is TGTGCCAGCAGGAATGGGGGGACAGTATTGAACACTGAAGCTTTCTTT. This translates into CASRNGGTVLNTEAFF.

The rearrangement links TRBV10-3 to TRBJ2-5; perhaps TRBD1 as D (5 bases). V was pared by 2 bases and J by 7 bases, with 14 bases between. This CDR3 has 14 amino acids. Germline V CDR1 and CDR2: ENHRY, SYGVKD. The chain's CDR3 is CAISEDSRGGTQYF. The CDR3 DNA is TGTGCCATCAGTGAGGACAGCCGAGGCGGGACCCAGTACTTC.

This clone has just a few counts. This sequence joins TRBV6-5 and TRBJ1-1; 7 bases align to TRBD1. This CDR3 has 15 residues. V was clipped by 2 bases and J by 1 base; unmatched bases: 4. The germline CDR1 and CDR2 sequences are MNHEY and SVGAGI. The CDR3 DNA reads as TGTGCCAGCAGTTACCGGGACAGCTGGAACACTGAAGCTTTCTTT. Its protein product is CASSYRDSWNTEAFF.

V usage is TRBV15 and J usage is TRBJ1-6; TRBD1 might be the D (6 bases). The CDR3 loop spans 15 amino acids. The V and J ends lost 4 bases and 9 bases respectively, with 16 bases between them. Per germline, CDR1 LNHNV and CDR2 YYDKDF (reference sequence). Written as DNA, the CDR3 is TGTGCCACCAGCACCCGGCGGGGGCAAGGTTCACCCCTCCACTTT. Translating it yields CATSTRRGQGSPLHF.

The rearrangement joins TRBV25-1 to TRBJ2-3; 13 bases fit TRBD2. Germline V gene lookup returns CDR1 MGHDK and CDR2 SYGVNS. Trimming removed 3 bases from V and 1 base from J; junction bases left unmatched: 4. This CDR3 contains 17 residues. As DNA, the CDR3 is TGTGCCAGCAGTGACCGCGGACTAGCGGGGGGCACAGATACGCAGTATTTT. This encodes CASSDRGLAGGTDTQYF.